This TCR beta chain was sequenced during a study of Ad26.COV2.S vaccination and SARS-CoV-2 variants (dated by TCRdb to about 2021). Describing the broader study: Vaccine-arm donors came from COV1001, a multicentre, randomized, double-blind, placebo-controlled phase I-IIa trial of Ad26.COV2.S in healthy adults. Ad26.COV2.S was administered intramuscularly at a dose of 5x10^10 or 1x10^11 viral particles, either as one shot or as two shots given 56 days apart. TCRbeta repertoire sequencing served as the tool for gauging how specific and how broad the SARS-CoV-2-reactive T cell receptors were following Ad26.COV2.S vaccination. The TCR-sequenced set comprised around 30 samples: some 19 Ad26.COV2.S vaccine recipients, 5 placebo recipients and 8 SARS-CoV-2 convalescent individuals. Trial participants were randomized into five groups of five: low-dose or high-dose Ad26.COV2.S given once or twice, or placebo on both occasions. Investigators remained blinded to trial group allocation during experiments and outcome assessment. Overall study results and their limits: The study was not powered for comparison of responses between vaccine doses or regimens. Vaccine and placebo recipients had similar non-spike TCR breadth, a finding consistent with the vaccine containing only spike. Ad26.COV2.S recipients had higher spike-specific TCR breadth than placebo recipients (P = 0.0014). According to the authors, total T cell responses may have been underestimated by the TCR breadth and depth analyses. Substantial breadth of spike-specific CD8+ and CD4+ T cell responses was reported after vaccination.

The immunoSEQ Assay was the method used to sequence TCRbeta CDR3 regions. After extraction, genomic DNA underwent amplification by bias-controlled multiplex PCR, followed by high-throughput sequencing. As for the original processing: To quantify the absolute abundance of every unique TCRbeta CDR3 region, sequences were collapsed and filtered. T cell fraction was estimated by normalization of TCRbeta template counts to usable DNA, with usable DNA being measured through amplification of reference genes present in all nucleated cells. Repertoire TCRs were annotated as SARS-CoV-2-specific by exact matching of V gene, CDR3 amino acid sequence and J gene to a known reactive TCR set. MIRA supplied the reference SARS-CoV-2 TCR set, which was filtered for enrichment in COVID-19-positive ImmuneCODE repertoires so that public or cross-reactive TCRs were removed. Using the MIRA antigens, annotated TCRs were further analysed by specific ORF or by position within an ORF. Breadth was defined as the number of annotated unique rearrangements divided by the total number of unique productive rearrangements, and depth was defined as the summed frequency of the annotated unique rearrangements. Two-sided Wilcoxon rank-sum tests were used to compare TCR breadth between groups. TCRdb holds this immuneACCESS table with in-frame rearrangements only. Some clones are missing; in checked studies, unresolved V genes explain under half, and the rest has no known cause. The D gene and trimming were derived from the DNA, and the V and J assignments and clone size from that table. In this sample the table shows fewer than 500,000 clones, less than 95% of which occur a single time. About 4.4% of the sample is held by the ten biggest clonotypes.

The CDR3 runs 14 residues from the cysteine to the phenylalanine. Only CDR3 DNA is held: 42 bases, read in frame from base 1. The CDR1 and CDR2 encoded by the germline V gene are MDHEN and SYDVKM. At the junction V is shortened by 4 bases and J by 4 bases; bases outside the gene matches: 2. This specimen's treatment or condition label, per the study, means: roughly 18 received Ad26.COV2.S at low or high dose, single or two shots; several received placebo; per-sample allocation not given. Repertoires of vaccine and placebo recipients were sequenced from samples taken on day 63 after the first injection. In Cohort 1b, roughly 25 adults aged 18-55 years were enrolled at a single site in Boston, USA, between 29 July and 7 August 2020. Ad26.COV2.S was a replication-incompetent adenovirus type 26 vector that expressed a prefusion-stabilized SARS-CoV-2 spike protein derived from the original Wuhan strain.

Note on this clone: No cognate antigen has been identified for it. The record has no base qualities; no much larger clone is one base away.

The sequence joins TRBV28 to TRBJ2-2, with 8 central nucleotides matching TRBD1. The receptor was isolated from a person between 18 and 60 years old who received the Ad26.COV2.S COVID-19 vaccine or a placebo. Source: peripheral blood, taken in a trial of Ad26.COV2.S vaccine versus placebo. The sequence in DNA is TGTGCCAGCAGTTGGACAGGGACCACCGGGGAGCTGTTTTTT. This yields the protein CASSWTGTTGELFF.